These 24 T cell receptor beta chains originate from one sample sequenced in a study of metastatic and nonmetastatic thyroid tumors. TCRdb recomputed clones from the PCR reads via MiXCR. This table holds about 59,000 clones, about 17% found once. Every patient underwent thyroid surgery untreated. Material for sequencing was blood. The receptors were gathered from a male donor with papillary thyroid cancer or a benign thyroid nodule (not recorded which). Some clones in this sample may be carry-over from other donors' samples.

This clone was recorded at least ten times. The chain employs TRBV28 and TRBJ2-3, with 7 bases that match TRBD1. Germline values: CDR1 MDHEN, CDR2 SYDVKM. V was pared by 5 bases and J by 1 base, with 3 bases of the junction left unmatched. The CDR3 totals 14 residues. The CDR3 region has the DNA TGTGCCAGCAGTCTCCAGGGGGGCACAGATACGCAGTATTTT. This encodes CASSLQGGTDTQYF.

The table lists this clone with many counts. The chain uses TRBV18 and TRBJ2-5; 7 bases are a match to TRBD1. The CDR3 is made up of 17 amino acids. Germline CDR1 and CDR2: KGHSH and LQKENI. Unmatched junction bases numbered 12, after V lost 3 bases and J lost 2 bases. This chain's CDR3 is CASSPFSTGMGQETQYF. The CDR3 coding sequence is TGTGCCAGCTCACCCTTCTCGACAGGGATGGGGCAAGAGACCCAGTACTTC. The variable domain in full, with the rest retrieved from reference TRBV18 and TRBJ2-5, is NAGVMQNPRHLVRRRGQEARLRCSPMKGHSHVYWYRQLPEEGLKFMVYLQKENIIDESGMPKERFSAEFPKEGPSILRIQQVVRGDSAAYFCASSPFSTGMGQETQYFGPGTRLLVL.

The V gene is TRBV6-5, the J gene TRBJ2-7; 11 positions match TRBD1. With V trimmed by 2 bases and J by 6 bases, 9 bases remained unmatched. The CDR3 runs 16 residues. From germline, CDR1 is MNHEY and CDR2 SVGAGI. CDR3 sequence reads: CASSYEGTGGAVEQYF. For the CDR3, the DNA is TGTGCCAGCAGTTACGAAGGGACAGGGGGGGCCGTCGAGCAGTACTTC.

This clone was seen more than once but under ten times. This chain links TRBV6-5 with TRBJ1-6; 8 nucleotides agree with TRBD1. This CDR3 comprises 14 residues. Germline CDR1 MNHEY, CDR2 SVGAGI. Unmatched junction bases numbered 8, after V lost 7 bases and J lost 9 bases. CDR3 coding DNA: TGTGCCAGCATACTCGACAGGGGCGTTTCACCCCTCCACTTT. It is translated as CASILDRGVSPLHF.

V is TRBV20-1 and J is TRBJ2-3, with D perhaps matching TRBD1 or TRBD2 (6 bases each). The CDR3 length is 15 residues. V shed 3 bases and J shed 3 bases, with 16 bases lying between them. Germline values: CDR1 DFQATT, CDR2 SNEGSKA (reference sequence). In nucleotides, the CDR3 is TGCAGTGCTAGTGAGGGGGGCGCCCGGACAGATACGCAGTATTTT. Translating it yields CSASEGGARTDTQYF.

This clone was picked up a small number of times. A much larger clonotype is one base distant, so this may be a read error. The sample carries other DNA sequences with the same CDR3. The CDR3 nucleotides read TGTGCCAGCAGCGCTTCTTCAGGTCCCACCGGGGAGCTGTTTTTT. It codes for CASSASSGPTGELFF. The J gene is TRBJ2-2, the V gene TRBV9; D not resolved. Germline-derived CDR1 and CDR2 are SGDLS and YYNGEE. With 3 bases removed from V and 4 bases from J, the gap between germline ends came to 13 bases. This CDR3 is 15 amino acids long.

The rearrangement joins TRBV7-8 to TRBJ1-1; a possible D gene is TRBD1 (6 bases). Per the germline V gene, CDR1 is SGHVS and CDR2 is FQNEAQ. Trimming stripped 2 bases from V and 4 bases from J, with 17 bases between. This CDR3 spans 16 amino acids. CDR3 residues: CASSLLCRGVVTEAFF. CDR3 bases: TGTGCCAGCAGCTTATTATGCAGGGGAGTCGTCACTGAAGCTTTCTTT.

Note on this clone: A much larger clone is a single base away; this may be a read error. J is TRBJ2-2 and V is TRBV29-1; the match to TRBD1 covers 7 bases. CDR1 is SQVTM, CDR2 ANQGSEA, per germline. The CDR3 loop spans 13 amino acids. CDR3 nucleotides: TGCAGTGCCGGAACAGGGGACCCCGGGGAGCTGTTTTTT. This encodes CSAGTGDPGELFF.

Many counts were recorded for this clone. The chain combines TRBV11-2 with TRBJ1-2, with 11 bases identical to TRBD1. V shed 4 bases and J 7 bases; nucleotides not matched to a gene: 11. This CDR3 spans 16 amino acids. In germline, CDR1 is SGHAT, CDR2 FQNNGV. CDR3 sequence: CASSSAPGQGVPGYTF. The DNA for the CDR3 is TGTGCCAGCAGCTCGGCCCCGGGACAGGGGGTCCCTGGCTACACCTTC. Full variable domain (rest looked up from reference TRBV11-2 and TRBJ1-2): EAGVAQSPRYKIIEKRQSVAFWCNPISGHATLYWYQQILGQGPKLLIQFQNNGVVDDSQLPKDRFSAERLKGVDSTLKIQPAKLEDSAVYLCASSSAPGQGVPGYTFGSGTRLTVV.

This clone was counted many times. This chain uses TRBV6-2 or TRBV6-3 with TRBJ2-3; D is possibly TRBD1 (5 bases). Germline lookup yields CDR1 MNHEY and CDR2 SVGEGT. This CDR3 spans 16 amino acids. V lost 0 bases and J lost 0, with 10 bases in between. CDR3 nucleotide sequence: TGTGCCAGCAGTTACTCTCGGACACCGAGCACAGATACGCAGTATTTT. Its protein is CASSYSRTPSTDTQYF.

This clone has at least ten counts. The chain combines TRBV28 with TRBJ1-2, with D unresolved. With 3 bases removed from V and 8 bases from J, the gap between germline ends came to 13 bases. This CDR3 spans 13 amino acids. The germline V gene encodes CDR1 MDHEN and CDR2 SYDVKM. The CDR3 loop reads CASSFIGVGGYTF. CDR3 DNA: TGTGCCAGCAGTTTCATCGGGGTCGGCGGCTACACCTTC.

The rearrangement uses TRBV30 and TRBJ2-2; weak D call: TRBD2 (5 bases). The CDR3 spans 15 residues. Trimming removed 2 bases from V and 5 bases from J, with 15 bases in between. The germline gives CDR1 GTSNPN, CDR2 SVGIG (reference sequence). This CDR3 reads CAWSPPGYYTGELFF. CDR3 DNA sequence: TGTGCCTGGAGTCCCCCGGGATACTATACCGGGGAGCTGTTTTTT.

This clone was recorded many times. V gene TRBV5-4 combines with J gene TRBJ2-1; possibly TRBD1 for D (6 bases). CDR1 and CDR2 from the germline V gene are SGHNT and YYREEE (reference sequence). The CDR3 loop spans 16 amino acids. Trimming removed 0 bases at V and 5 bases at J, with 15 bases between. DNA of the CDR3: TGTGCCAGCAGCTTGGGGGGACAACCCCTCCACAATGAGCAGTTCTTC. As protein: CASSLGGQPLHNEQFF.

This clone was observed many times. The V and J genes are TRBV20-1 and TRBJ2-7, with TRBD1 identical over 9 bases. The trim removed 0 bases at V and 6 bases at J, leaving 9 bases unmatched. Germline values: CDR1 DFQATT, CDR2 SNEGSKA (reference sequence). The CDR3 spans 15 residues. The CDR3 DNA reads as TGCAGTGCTAGAGACTCCGGGACAGGGTCATCCGAGCAGTACTTC. Protein: CSARDSGTGSSEQYF.

This sequence joins TRBV7-3 and TRBJ2-7; D gene uncertain. The V gene lost 3 bases and the J gene lost 0 bases, with 9 bases spanning the gap. CDR3 length equals 14 residues. CDR1 and CDR2 (germline): SGHTA, FQGTGA. The CDR3 coding sequence is TGTGCCAGCAGCTTCCCGTACTCCTCCTACGAGCAGTACTTC. Its translation is CASSFPYSSYEQYF.

This clone was found many times. CDR3 protein: CASSREGRGEKLFF. In nucleotides, the CDR3 is TGCGCCAGCAGCCGGGAAGGGAGGGGTGAAAAACTGTTTTTT. The chain links TRBV4-1 to TRBJ1-4, with D perhaps TRBD1 (5 bases). There are 14 residues in the CDR3. Germline CDR1 is MGHRA and CDR2 is YSYEKL. V lost 4 bases and J 7 bases, leaving 13 bases between the germline ends.

This rearrangement joins TRBV19 to TRBJ2-1; 9 nucleotides match TRBD2. The germline V gene has CDR1 LNHDA and CDR2 SQIVND (reference sequence). Losses at the gene ends were 11 bases for V and 4 bases for J; bases not matched to a gene: 18. The CDR3 covers 17 residues. CDR3 loop: CAGTPAGGLHSYNEQFF. Here the CDR3 DNA reads TGTGCCGGTACGCCGGCGGGAGGGCTCCACTCATACAATGAGCAGTTCTTC.

The table lists this clone with many counts. The V call is TRBV12-3 or TRBV12-4, the J call TRBJ1-1; D might be TRBD1 (6 bases). CDR3 length: 13 residues. With 2 bases removed from V and 7 bases from J, the gap between germline ends came to 11 bases. CDR3 DNA: TGTGCCAGCAGTTTAATGGGGGGCTATGAAGCTTTCTTT. This gives the protein CASSLMGGYEAFF.

In this sample, this clone turned up many times. This sequence may be a read error, since a much larger clone differs from it by one base. The gene calls are TRBV6-4 and TRBJ2-3, with D unclear. The CDR3 has 14 amino acids. CDR1 is MRHNA and CDR2 is SNTAGT in the germline V gene. DNA of the CDR3: TGTGCCAACAGTGACTCGAGTAGCACAGATACGCAGTATTTT. It encodes CANSDSSSTDTQYF.

There are a few counts of this clone. The chain employs TRBV6-1 and TRBJ1-4; possible D gene TRBD1, 5 bases. With 5 bases removed from V and 5 bases from J, the gap between germline ends came to 15 bases. The germline V gene has CDR1 MNHNS and CDR2 SASEGT. The CDR3 is 15 amino acids. The CDR3 loop reads CASSPGGGRNEKLFF. CDR3 coding DNA: TGTGCCAGCAGTCCCGGCGGGGGACGGAATGAAAAACTGTTTTTT.

This clone was counted at least ten times. V usage is TRBV10-1 and J usage is TRBJ2-7, with D perhaps given as TRBD1 or TRBD2 (5 bases each). The germline V gene has CDR1 WNHNN and CDR2 SYGVQD (reference sequence). There are 13 residues in the CDR3. The V and J ends lost 6 bases and 3 bases respectively, with 12 bases between them. CDR3 bases: TGCGCCAGCAGCAGGGAGCAGAGCTACGAGCAGTACGTC. Translating gives CASSREQSYEQYV.

The sample holds many counts of this clone. This rearrangement joins TRBV4-2 to TRBJ1-2, with TRBD1 matching 7 bases. Germline CDR1 and CDR2: LGHNA and YNFKEQ. The CDR3 is 16 amino acids. V gave up 3 bases and J gave up 0 bases; unmatched junction bases: 7. DNA of the CDR3: TGTGCCAGCAGCCAGGCGGGGACAGTGACTAACTATGGCTACACCTTC. Amino acids: CASSQAGTVTNYGYTF.

This clone was found many times. This chain uses TRBV6-1 with TRBJ2-3, with 14 bases matching TRBD2. The V segment lost 5 bases and the J segment 5 bases; nucleotides outside the gene matches: 6. The length of the CDR3 is 16 residues. Germline values: CDR1 MNHNS, CDR2 SASEGT. CDR3 residues: CASSMTSGGARDTQYF. The CDR3, as DNA: TGTGCCAGCAGTATGACTAGCGGGGGGGCGAGAGATACGCAGTATTTT.

This clone was observed many times. This sequence joins TRBV4-2 and TRBJ2-5, with 7 bases lining up with TRBD1. The V gene's germline CDR1 is LGHNA and CDR2 YNFKEQ. The CDR3 runs to 16 residues. Trimming at V came to 0 bases and at J to 1 base, leaving 5 bases not matched to a gene. The chain's CDR3 is CASSQDGAGGQETQYF. Written as DNA, the CDR3 is TGTGCCAGCAGCCAAGATGGAGCAGGGGGCCAAGAGACCCAGTACTTC.